One and the same sample provided the 23 T cell receptor beta chains below, sequenced in a study of blood T cell repertoires in COVID-19. Measured with immunoSEQ multiplex PCR; TCRdb has only the in-frame clones, and not every one. The profile shows around 180,000 clones, about nine tenths of them singletons. The sequencing sample was made of peripheral blood. The receptor source for this set is a man between 65 and 85 years old with active or convalescent COVID-19.

The rearrangement uses TRBV18 and TRBJ2-5, with D possibly being TRBD1 (7 bases). V dropped 2 bases and J dropped 2 bases, with 12 bases sitting between them. CDR1 is KGHSH, CDR2 LQKENI, per germline. CDR3 size: 15 residues. CDR3 DNA sequence: TGTGCCAGCTCACCAGGAGGGGGCAGACAAGAGACCCAGTACTTC. Residues: CASSPGGGRQETQYF.

The chain recombines TRBV28 with TRBJ2-4, with D tentatively TRBD2 (6 bases). The V gene lost 5 bases and the J gene lost 0 bases, with 14 bases spanning the gap. The CDR3 spans 16 residues. Germline V gene sequence: CDR1 MDHEN, CDR2 SYDVKM. Here the CDR3 reads CASSPPGLLAKNIQYF. The CDR3 DNA is TGTGCCAGCAGTCCCCCGGGACTCCTAGCCAAAAACATTCAGTACTTC.

The rearrangement uses TRBV7-9 and TRBJ1-4; D is unclear. Between the trimmed V and J ends, which lost 4 bases and 0 bases, there was a span of 9 bases. The CDR3 length is 15 residues. Germline CDR1 reads SEHNR; CDR2 reads FQNEAQ (reference sequence). CDR3 sequence: CASSSGDATNEKLFF. The CDR3 nucleotides are TGTGCCAGCAGCTCCGGGGATGCAACTAATGAAAAACTGTTTTTT.

The V call is TRBV29-1, the J call TRBJ2-7; TRBD1 matches 11 bases. With 6 bases clipped from V and 2 bases from J, the junction kept 3 bases outside the gene matches. Germline V gene lookup returns CDR1 SQVTM and CDR2 ANQGSEA. This CDR3 is 13 amino acids long. The CDR3 spells CSVGDRGAYEQYF. In DNA form, the CDR3 reads TGCAGCGTGGGGGACAGGGGGGCCTACGAGCAGTACTTC.

This clone was detected once. V is TRBV24-1 and J is TRBJ2-5, with 7 bases that match TRBD1. Germline CDR1 reads KGHDR; CDR2 reads SFDVKD. This CDR3 spans 14 amino acids. V lost 4 bases and J lost 5; bases outside the gene matches: 6. CDR3 DNA sequence: TGTGCCACCAGTGAATCAGACAGGGTGGAGACCCAGTACTTC. It translates to CATSESDRVETQYF.

This chain uses TRBV12-3 or TRBV12-4 with TRBJ2-5, with no clear D. V was cut by 1 base and J by 7 bases, with 10 bases left in between. The CDR3 consists of 13 residues. Here the CDR3 DNA reads TGTGCCAGCAGTTTAGGGCTCCTTGGGACCCAGTACTTC. This encodes CASSLGLLGTQYF.

The gene calls are TRBV28 and TRBJ1-5; 7 bases are a match to TRBD1. V was clipped by 3 bases and J by 2 bases; unmatched bases: 10. The CDR3 extends over 17 amino acids. Germline V gene lookup returns CDR1 MDHEN and CDR2 SYDVKM. The chain's CDR3 is CASSLTGNWVGNQPQHF. The DNA for the CDR3 is TGTGCCAGCAGTTTGACAGGGAATTGGGTAGGCAATCAGCCCCAGCATTTT.

DNA for the CDR3: TGCGCCAGCAGCTTGCTAGGGGGCGCGGGCGAGCAGTACTTC. Its protein is CASSLLGGAGEQYF. The J gene is TRBJ2-7, the V gene TRBV5-1; 7 nucleotides agree with TRBD1. This CDR3 contains 14 residues. The germline V gene has CDR1 SGHRS and CDR2 YFSETQ. V shed 1 base and J 6 bases; nucleotides not matched to a gene: 7.

V and J are TRBV18 and TRBJ2-1; 7 nucleotides agree with TRBD1. Germline V gene lookup returns CDR1 KGHSH and CDR2 LQKENI. The ends lost 5 bases at V and 7 bases at J; junction bases unmatched: 5. The CDR3 runs to 13 residues. The CDR3 bases are TGTGCCAGCTCAATAAGACAGGGTAATGAGCAGTTCTTC. Translated, it gives CASSIRQGNEQFF. Full variable domain (rest looked up from reference TRBV18 and TRBJ2-1): NAGVMQNPRHLVRRRGQEARLRCSPMKGHSHVYWYRQLPEEGLKFMVYLQKENIIDESGMPKERFSAEFPKEGPSILRIQQVVRGDSAAYFCASSIRQGNEQFFGPGTRLTVL.

The chain has TRBV7-9 and TRBJ1-4, with D possibly matching TRBD1 (6 bases). V shed 3 bases and J shed 6 bases, with 17 bases lying between them. Germline lookup yields CDR1 SEHNR and CDR2 FQNEAQ (reference sequence). The CDR3 runs 16 residues. DNA of the CDR3: TGTGCCAGCAGCTTTATCACAGGGAAAGGGGATGAAAAACTGTTTTTT. The encoded protein is CASSFITGKGDEKLFF.

This rearrangement joins TRBV6-1 to TRBJ1-5; 8 bases line up with TRBD1. This CDR3 comprises 15 residues. Germline V gene sequence: CDR1 MNHNS, CDR2 SASEGT. V shed 2 bases and J 7 bases; nucleotides not matched to a gene: 7. The CDR3 is CASSEPGGGLQPQHF. The DNA for the CDR3 is TGTGCCAGCAGTGAACCAGGGGGCGGCTTACAGCCCCAGCATTTT.

V gene TRBV7-2 combines with J gene TRBJ2-7, with D tentatively TRBD2 (6 bases). V lost 5 bases and J 0 bases, leaving 17 bases between the germline ends. In germline, CDR1 is SGHTA, CDR2 FQGNSA. The CDR3 is made up of 16 amino acids. CDR3 residues: CASSPGTRLSSYEQYF. Here the CDR3 DNA reads TGTGCCAGCAGCCCAGGGACTCGCCTAAGCTCCTACGAGCAGTACTTC.

The chain is built from TRBV27 and TRBJ1-5, with D possibly TRBD1 on 6 matching bases. Per the germline V gene, CDR1 is MNHEY and CDR2 is SMNVEV (reference sequence). The CDR3 has 15 amino acids. Trimming stripped 5 bases from V and 1 base from J, with 12 bases between. In DNA form, the CDR3 reads TGTGCCAGCAGTACCGGGACAATGAGCAATCAGCCCCAGCATTTT. It translates to CASSTGTMSNQPQHF.

The V call is TRBV7-2, the J call TRBJ2-2; 7 positions agree with TRBD1. This CDR3 comprises 17 residues. Looked up from germline, CDR1 is SGHTA and CDR2 is FQGNSA. J gave up 4 bases and V 5 bases, and 13 bases lay outside the gene matches. The CDR3 region is CASSAEEDRALTGELFF. CDR3 coding DNA: TGTGCCAGCAGCGCAGAGGAAGACAGGGCGCTCACCGGGGAGCTGTTTTTT.

The chain recombines TRBV5-6 with TRBJ2-1; D uncertain. V lost 3 bases and J lost 9, with 7 bases in between. CDR3 length: 11 amino acids. Looked up from germline, CDR1 is SGHDT and CDR2 is YYEEEE. The chain's CDR3 is CASSSPGEQFF. CDR3 nucleotides: TGTGCCAGCAGCTCCCCGGGTGAGCAGTTCTTC. Supplemented by reference TRBV5-6 and TRBJ2-1, the full variable domain reads DAGVTQSPTHLIKTRGQQVTLRCSPKSGHDTVSWYQQALGQGPQFIFQYYEEEERQRGNFPDRFSGHQFPNYSSELNVNALLLGDSALYLCASSSPGEQFFGPGTRLTVL.

This chain uses TRBV5-6 with TRBJ2-3; D remains unclear. Trimming left V 3 bases short and J 0 bases short, with 17 bases between. CDR1 and CDR2 (germline): SGHDT, YYEEEE. The CDR3 consists of 17 residues. The CDR3 nucleotides read TGTGCCAGCAGCTCAGCGCCGGGTTGGATAAGCACAGATACGCAGTATTTT. Amino acids: CASSSAPGWISTDTQYF.

The V gene is TRBV18, the J gene TRBJ1-3; unclear D gene. The V end lost 3 bases, the J end lost 7 bases, and 13 bases lay between the germline ends. The germline V gene encodes CDR1 KGHSH and CDR2 LQKENI. The CDR3 covers 14 residues. Here the CDR3 DNA reads TGTGCCAGCTCACCGGTTGCAGCGCAGAACACCATATATTTT. This sequence encodes CASSPVAAQNTIYF.

The rearrangement uses TRBV6-4 and TRBJ2-7, with 7 bases identical to TRBD2. The V segment lost 7 bases and the J segment 5 bases; nucleotides outside the gene matches: 26. The CDR3 covers 19 residues. CDR1 and CDR2 from the germline V gene are MRHNA and SNTAGT. The CDR3 region is CASKNTTKKLATRVHEQYF. The CDR3 DNA is TGTGCCAGCAAAAACACGACAAAAAAACTAGCGACTAGGGTCCACGAGCAGTACTTC.

The rearrangement uses TRBV7-8 and TRBJ1-4, with no clear D. Trimming stripped 5 bases from V and 8 bases from J, with 9 bases between. Germline CDR1 and CDR2: SGHVS and FQNEAQ. The CDR3 is made up of 12 amino acids. In DNA form, the CDR3 reads TGTGCCAGCAGCGGAGCGGAGGAAAAACTGTTTTTT. Its translation: CASSGAEEKLFF.

This CDR3 reads CASSPPNLKQGGYGYTF. The CDR3 DNA reads as TGTGCCAGCTCACCACCAAACCTAAAACAGGGGGGCTATGGCTACACCTTC. V is TRBV18 and J is TRBJ1-2; the match to TRBD1 covers 8 bases. The CDR3 length is 17 residues. Trimming took 0 bases from V and 4 from J; bases not matched to a gene: 10. Germline V gene lookup returns CDR1 KGHSH and CDR2 LQKENI.

CDR3 protein: CASSIGPGQETQYF. The CDR3 DNA reads TGTGCCAGCAGCATCGGACCGGGACAAGAGACCCAGTACTTC. This chain uses TRBV9 with TRBJ2-5; D perhaps matches TRBD2 (5 bases). The V end was cut by 4 bases, the J end by 2 bases, with 12 bases between. The CDR3 has 14 amino acids. Germline CDR1 SGDLS, CDR2 YYNGEE. The whole variable domain, filled in from reference TRBV9 and TRBJ2-5, reads DSGVTQTPKHLITATGQRVTLRCSPRSGDLSVYWYQQSLDQGLQFLIQYYNGEERAKGNILERFSAQQFPDLHSELNLSSLELGDSALYFCASSIGPGQETQYFGPGTRLLVL.

This clone showed up just once. The chain has TRBV6-5 and TRBJ2-7; D possibly corresponds to TRBD2 (6 bases). Trimming cost V 6 bases and J 3 bases, with 18 bases left between them. Germline V gives CDR1 MNHEY, CDR2 SVGAGI. The CDR3 totals 15 residues. The CDR3 nucleotides are TGTGCCAGCAGGCAAGCCGGGACTCAGAGCTACGAGCAGTACTTC. It encodes CASRQAGTQSYEQYF.

This clone was seen once. The chain recombines TRBV11-2 with TRBJ1-3, with D perhaps TRBD1 (6 bases). This CDR3 is 14 amino acids long. In germline, CDR1 is SGHAT, CDR2 FQNNGV. The ends were cut back, 5 bases at V and 6 bases at J, with 14 bases in the middle. This chain's CDR3 is CASSHRVDLNTIYF. The CDR3 DNA reads as TGTGCCAGCAGCCACAGGGTCGATTTAAACACCATATATTTT.